This entry describes one TCR beta chain. Germline assignment: CDR1 SGHTA and CDR2 FQGNSA. The length of the CDR3 is 16 residues. With V trimmed by 5 bases and J by 8 bases, 10 bases remained unmatched. The table came from immunoSEQ multiplex PCR; TCRdb's copy has only in-frame clones and leaves some out. Of roughly 150,000 clones detected, roughly 84% appear once; the ten largest clones hold approximately 9.7%. The entry originates in a study of blood T cell repertoires in COVID-19. Study at large: Samples of COVID-19 (acute and convalescent) were obtained from the United States, Italy and Spain. PBMCs, B-cell-depleted T cells, or T cells provided the cDNA or gDNA that made up the material.

The source material was peripheral blood. The chain joins TRBV7-2 to TRBJ1-6, with 9 positions matching TRBD1. The receptor comes from a woman aged 50 to 60 with acute or convalescent COVID-19. CDR3 DNA: TGTGCCAGCAGCGCCCGGGGACAGGGAGGACATTCACCCCTCCACTTT. This encodes CASSARGQGGHSPLHF.